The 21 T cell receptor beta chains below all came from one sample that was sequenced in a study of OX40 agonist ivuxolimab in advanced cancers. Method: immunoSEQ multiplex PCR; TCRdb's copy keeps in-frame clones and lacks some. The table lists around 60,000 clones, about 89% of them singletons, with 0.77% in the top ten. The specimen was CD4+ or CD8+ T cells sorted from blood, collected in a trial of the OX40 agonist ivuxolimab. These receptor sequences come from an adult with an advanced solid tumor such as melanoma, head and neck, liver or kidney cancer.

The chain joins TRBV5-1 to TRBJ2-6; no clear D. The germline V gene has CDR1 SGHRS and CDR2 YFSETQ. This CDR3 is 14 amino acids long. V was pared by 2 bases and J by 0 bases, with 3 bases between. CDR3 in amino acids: CASSLGSGANVLTF. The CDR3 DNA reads TGCGCCAGCAGCTTAGGCTCTGGGGCCAACGTCCTGACTTTC.

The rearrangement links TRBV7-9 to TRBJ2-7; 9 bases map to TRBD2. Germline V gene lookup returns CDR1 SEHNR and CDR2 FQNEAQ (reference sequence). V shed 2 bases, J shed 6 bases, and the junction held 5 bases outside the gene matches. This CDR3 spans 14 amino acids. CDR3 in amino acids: CASSLQTSGAEQYF. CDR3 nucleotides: TGTGCCAGCAGCTTACAGACTAGCGGTGCCGAGCAGTACTTC. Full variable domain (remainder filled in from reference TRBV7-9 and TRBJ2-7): DTGVSQNPRHKITKRGQNVTFRCDPISEHNRLYWYRQTLGQGPEFLTYFQNEAQLEKSRLLSDRFSAERPKGSFSTLEIQRTEQGDSAMYLCASSLQTSGAEQYFGPGTRLTVT.

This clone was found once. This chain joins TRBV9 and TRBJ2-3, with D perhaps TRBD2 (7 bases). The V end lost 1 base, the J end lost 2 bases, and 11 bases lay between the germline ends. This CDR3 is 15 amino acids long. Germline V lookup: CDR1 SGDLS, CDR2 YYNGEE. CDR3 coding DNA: TGTGCCAGCAGCGTAACGGCGGGGGCCACAGATACGCAGTATTTT. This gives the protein CASSVTAGATDTQYF.

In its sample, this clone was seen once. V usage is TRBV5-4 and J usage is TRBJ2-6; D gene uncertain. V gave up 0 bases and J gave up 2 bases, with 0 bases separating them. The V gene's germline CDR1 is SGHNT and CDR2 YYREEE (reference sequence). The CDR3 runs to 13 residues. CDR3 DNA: TGTGCCAGCAGCTTGGCTGGGGCCAACGTCCTGACTTTC. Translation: CASSLAGANVLTF.

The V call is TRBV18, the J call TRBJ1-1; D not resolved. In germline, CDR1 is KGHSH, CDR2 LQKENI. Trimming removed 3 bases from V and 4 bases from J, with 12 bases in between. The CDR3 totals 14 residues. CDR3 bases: TGTGCCAGCTCACCGTCGGGCGAATTCACTGAAGCTTTCTTT. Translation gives CASSPSGEFTEAFF.

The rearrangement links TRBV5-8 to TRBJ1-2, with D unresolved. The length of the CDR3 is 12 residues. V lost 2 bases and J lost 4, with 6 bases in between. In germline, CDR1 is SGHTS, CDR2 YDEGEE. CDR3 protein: CASSFGSYGYTF. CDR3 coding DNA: TGTGCCAGCAGCTTCGGGAGCTATGGCTACACCTTC. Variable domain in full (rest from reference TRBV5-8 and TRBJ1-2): EAGVTQSPTHLIKTRGQQATLRCSPISGHTSVYWYQQALGLGLQFLLWYDEGEERNRGNFPPRFSGRQFPNYSSELNVNALELEDSALYLCASSFGSYGYTFGSGTRLTVV.

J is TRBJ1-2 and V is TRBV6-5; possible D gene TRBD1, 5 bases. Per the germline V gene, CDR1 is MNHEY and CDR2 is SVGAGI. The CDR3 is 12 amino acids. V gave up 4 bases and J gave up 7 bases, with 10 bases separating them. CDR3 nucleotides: TGTGCCAGCAGTTCAGGGAGTGGTGGCTACACCTTC. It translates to CASSSGSGGYTF.

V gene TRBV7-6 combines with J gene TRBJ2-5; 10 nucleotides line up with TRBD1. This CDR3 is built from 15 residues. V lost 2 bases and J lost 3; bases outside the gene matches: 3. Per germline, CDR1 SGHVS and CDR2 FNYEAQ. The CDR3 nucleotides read TGTGCCAGCAGCTTAAGGACAGGGGGGGAAGAGACCCAGTACTTC. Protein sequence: CASSLRTGGEETQYF. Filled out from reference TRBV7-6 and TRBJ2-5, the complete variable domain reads GAGVSQSPRYKVTKRGQDVALRCDPISGHVSLYWYRQALGQGPEFLTYFNYEAQQDKSGLPNDRFSAERPEGSISTLTIQRTEQRDSAMYRCASSLRTGGEETQYFGPGTRLLVL.

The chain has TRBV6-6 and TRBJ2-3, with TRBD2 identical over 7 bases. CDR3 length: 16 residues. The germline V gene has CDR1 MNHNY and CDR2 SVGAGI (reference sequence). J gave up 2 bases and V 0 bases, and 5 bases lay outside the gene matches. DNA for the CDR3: TGTGCCAGCAGTTACTCAGGGCTAGCGGTCACAGATACGCAGTATTTT. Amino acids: CASSYSGLAVTDTQYF.

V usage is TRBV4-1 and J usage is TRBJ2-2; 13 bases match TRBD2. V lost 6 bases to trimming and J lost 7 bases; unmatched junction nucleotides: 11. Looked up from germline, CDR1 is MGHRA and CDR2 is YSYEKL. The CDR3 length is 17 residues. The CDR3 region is CASRSHPGTSGIGELFF. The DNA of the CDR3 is TGCGCCAGCAGATCTCACCCCGGGACTAGCGGGATCGGGGAGCTGTTTTTT.

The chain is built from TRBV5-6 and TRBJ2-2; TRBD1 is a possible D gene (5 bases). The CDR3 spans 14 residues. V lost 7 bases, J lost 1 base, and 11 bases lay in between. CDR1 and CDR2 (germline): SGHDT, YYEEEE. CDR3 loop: CASGRQGNTGELFF. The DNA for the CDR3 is TGTGCCAGCGGACGGCAGGGGAACACCGGGGAGCTGTTTTTT.

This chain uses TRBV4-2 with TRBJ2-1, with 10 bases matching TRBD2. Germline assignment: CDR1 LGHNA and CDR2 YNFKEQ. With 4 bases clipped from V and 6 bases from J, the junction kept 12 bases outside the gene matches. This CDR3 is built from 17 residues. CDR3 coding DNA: TGTGCCAGCAGCCGGACACCGGGACTAGCGAGGACCAATGAGCAGTTCTTC. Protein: CASSRTPGLARTNEQFF.

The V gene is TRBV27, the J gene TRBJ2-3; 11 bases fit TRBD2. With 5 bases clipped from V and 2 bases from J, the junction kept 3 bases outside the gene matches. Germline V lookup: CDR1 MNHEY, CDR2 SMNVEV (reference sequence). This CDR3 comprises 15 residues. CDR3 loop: CASSRTSGYTDTQYF. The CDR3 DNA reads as TGTGCCAGCAGTAGGACTAGCGGGTACACAGATACGCAGTATTTT.

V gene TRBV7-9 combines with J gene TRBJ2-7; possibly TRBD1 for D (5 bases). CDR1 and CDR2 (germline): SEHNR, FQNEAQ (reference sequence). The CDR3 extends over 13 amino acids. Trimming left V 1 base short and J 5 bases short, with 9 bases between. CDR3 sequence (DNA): TGTGCCAGCAGCTTAGACAGGTTGAACGAGCAGTACTTC. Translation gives CASSLDRLNEQYF. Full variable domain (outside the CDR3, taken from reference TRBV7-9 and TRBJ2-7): DTGVSQNPRHKITKRGQNVTFRCDPISEHNRLYWYRQTLGQGPEFLTYFQNEAQLEKSRLLSDRFSAERPKGSFSTLEIQRTEQGDSAMYLCASSLDRLNEQYFGPGTRLTVT.

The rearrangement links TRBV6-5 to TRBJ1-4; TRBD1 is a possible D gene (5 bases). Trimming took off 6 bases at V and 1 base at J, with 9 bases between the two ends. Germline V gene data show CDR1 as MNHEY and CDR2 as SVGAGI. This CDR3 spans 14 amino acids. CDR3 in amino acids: CASSLDRTNEKLFF. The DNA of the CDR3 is TGTGCCAGCAGCCTTGACAGAACTAATGAAAAACTGTTTTTT.

DNA of the CDR3: TGTGCCAGCAGCTTGCCCCGGACAGCCTCTGGGGCCAACGTCCTGACTTTC. Amino acids: CASSLPRTASGANVLTF. The rearrangement links TRBV5-5 to TRBJ2-6; D is possibly TRBD1 (6 bases). The CDR3 is 17 amino acids. Germline V gives CDR1 SGHKS, CDR2 YYEKEE (reference sequence). With 1 base removed from V and 0 bases from J, the gap between germline ends came to 11 bases.

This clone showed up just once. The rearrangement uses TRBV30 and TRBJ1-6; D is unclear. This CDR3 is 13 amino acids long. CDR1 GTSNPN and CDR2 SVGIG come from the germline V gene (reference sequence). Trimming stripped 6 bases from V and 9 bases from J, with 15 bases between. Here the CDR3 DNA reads TGTGCCTGCCGACAAGGAGGTCTTTCACCCCTCCACTTT. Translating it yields CACRQGGLSPLHF. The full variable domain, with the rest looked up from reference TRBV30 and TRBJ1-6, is SQTIHQWPATLVQPVGSPLSLECTVEGTSNPNLYWYRQAAGRGLQLLFYSVGIGQISSEVPQNLSASRPQDRQFILSSKKLLLSDSGFYLCACRQGGLSPLHFGNGTRLTVT.

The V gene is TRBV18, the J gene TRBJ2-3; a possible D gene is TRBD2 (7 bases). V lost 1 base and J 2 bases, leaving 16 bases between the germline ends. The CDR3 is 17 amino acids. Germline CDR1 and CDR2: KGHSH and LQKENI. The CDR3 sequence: CASSPRGGGEVTDTQYF. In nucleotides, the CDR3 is TGTGCCAGCTCACCACGTGGGGGGGGCGAGGTCACAGATACGCAGTATTTT.

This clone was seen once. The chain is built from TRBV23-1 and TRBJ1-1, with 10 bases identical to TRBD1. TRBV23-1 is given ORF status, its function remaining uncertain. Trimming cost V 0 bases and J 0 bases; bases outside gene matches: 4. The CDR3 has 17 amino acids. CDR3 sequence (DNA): TGCGCCAGCAGTCAATCCCGGGACAGGGGAATGAACACTGAAGCTTTCTTT. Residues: CASSQSRDRGMNTEAFF.

Here the CDR3 reads CASITGPGDQPQHF. The CDR3, as DNA: TGTGCCAGCATCACAGGTCCGGGAGATCAGCCCCAGCATTTT. V gene TRBV6-6 combines with J gene TRBJ1-5, with D possibly being TRBD1 (5 bases). Trimming took off 7 bases at V and 5 bases at J, with 15 bases between the two ends. This CDR3 contains 14 residues. CDR1 and CDR2 from the germline V gene are MNHNY and SVGAGI (reference sequence).

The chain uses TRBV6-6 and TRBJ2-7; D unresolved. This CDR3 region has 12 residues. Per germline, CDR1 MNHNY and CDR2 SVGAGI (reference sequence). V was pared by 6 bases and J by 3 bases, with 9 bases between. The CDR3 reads CASSDQNYEQYF. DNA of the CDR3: TGTGCCAGCAGCGACCAGAACTACGAGCAGTACTTC.